Here is one T cell receptor (beta chain) with its context. These data are taken from a study of blood T cell repertoires in COVID-19. The CDR3 totals 13 residues. Trimming left V 5 bases short and J 7 bases short, with 14 bases between. Germline CDR1 MNHNY, CDR2 SVGAGI (reference sequence). How the authors handled the data: Amplification with reference gene primers provided the estimates of nucleated cell counts. Repertoires were generated with immunoSEQ multiplex PCR, while TCRdb's copy carries only in-frame clones and drops some. The V and J calls and clone size come from that table; D and trimming were worked out from the DNA. The sample has tens of thousands of clones, roughly 90% seen once.

The sequenced material came from peripheral blood. The chain is built from TRBV6-6 and TRBJ1-1; tentative D call: TRBD1 (6 bases). This clonotype originated in a human donor in a cohort sampled during active COVID-19. The CDR3 DNA follows: TGTGCCAGCAGTCTGACCCCAGGGGTTGAAGCTTTCTTT. It is translated as CASSLTPGVEAFF.